These 8 T cell receptor beta chains were all obtained from the same sample, sequenced in a study of T cell responses to AZD1222 COVID-19 vaccine. Generated by immunoSEQ multiplex PCR, the TCRdb table keeps only in-frame clones and is missing some. The sample carries 56,000 or so clones, roughly 85% recorded once. The material sequenced was peripheral blood, taken on day 0 of AZD1222 vaccination. The source is an adult in good health.

This chain connects TRBV3-1 (or the pseudogene TRBV3-2) to TRBJ1-2, with TRBD1 as a possible D gene (5 bases). CDR3 size: 15 residues. Trimming removed 4 bases at V and 3 bases at J, with 15 bases between. From germline, CDR1 is LGHDT and CDR2 YNNKEL (reference sequence). The CDR3 DNA reads as TGTGCCAGCAGCCCCCAGGTGGGGGTGCACTATGGCTACACCTTC. Translation: CASSPQVGVHYGYTF.

This clone was counted once. This chain joins TRBV7-9 and TRBJ2-3; 10 bases agree with TRBD2. Germline CDR1 and CDR2: SEHNR and FQNEAQ (reference sequence). This CDR3 has 13 amino acids. V dropped 8 bases and J dropped 4; count of bases not matched to a gene: 3. CDR3 DNA: TGTGCCAGCTTCAGCGGGGGGGCAGATACGCAGTATTTT. Its translation: CASFSGGADTQYF.

The rearrangement links TRBV4-2 to TRBJ1-5; TRBD1 is a possible D gene (6 bases). V lost 0 bases, J lost 7 bases, and 13 bases lay in between. Germline-derived CDR1 and CDR2 are LGHNA and YNFKEQ. CDR3 length equals 15 residues. The CDR3 reads CASSQDPGGRQPQHF. The CDR3 nucleotides read TGTGCCAGCAGCCAAGACCCCGGGGGCCGCCAGCCCCAGCATTTT.

The chain uses TRBV18 and TRBJ1-2; perhaps TRBD1 as D (6 bases). There are 15 residues in the CDR3. Germline V gives CDR1 KGHSH, CDR2 LQKENI. Trimming took off 3 bases at V and 0 bases at J, with 11 bases between the two ends. The DNA of the CDR3 is TGTGCCAGCTCACCCACAGGGTCTCCTAACTATGGCTACACCTTC. It yields the protein CASSPTGSPNYGYTF.

This chain links TRBV5-8 with TRBJ1-2, with D possibly matching TRBD1 (5 bases). Trimming shortened V by 3 bases and J by 5 bases, and 29 bases separated the two germline ends. The CDR3 is made up of 19 amino acids. CDR1 is SGHTS, CDR2 YDEGEE, per germline. The CDR3 nucleotides read TGTGCCAGCAGCTCGCTGGGGATCGGCTGGGGCGCCCTTCGGTATGGCTACACCTTC. It codes for CASSSLGIGWGALRYGYTF.

The chain joins TRBV4-2 to TRBJ1-2; D may be TRBD1 (5 bases). The CDR3 runs 14 residues. Trimming took 2 bases from V and 4 from J, leaving 11 bases between them. In germline, CDR1 is LGHNA, CDR2 YNFKEQ. The CDR3: CASSQSGTLYGYTF. CDR3 in DNA: TGTGCCAGCAGCCAAAGCGGGACTCTCTATGGCTACACCTTC.

CDR3 protein: CASSFPGDGQETQYF. In DNA form, the CDR3 reads TGTGCCAGCAGCTTCCCCGGGGACGGGCAAGAGACCCAGTACTTC. The chain couples TRBV28 to TRBJ2-5; D possibly uses TRBD1 or TRBD2 (5 bases each). CDR1 and CDR2 (germline): MDHEN, SYDVKM. V was pared by 6 bases and J by 2 bases, with 16 bases between. This CDR3 spans 15 amino acids.

This rearrangement joins TRBV27 to TRBJ2-2; 7 nucleotides line up with TRBD1. V lost 5 bases, J lost 5 bases, and 14 bases stayed unmatched. Germline V CDR1 and CDR2: MNHEY, SMNVEV (reference sequence). CDR3 length: 17 residues. CDR3 loop: CASSIHGQAVGTGELFF. DNA of the CDR3: TGTGCCAGCAGTATACACGGACAGGCGGTAGGGACCGGGGAGCTGTTTTTT.